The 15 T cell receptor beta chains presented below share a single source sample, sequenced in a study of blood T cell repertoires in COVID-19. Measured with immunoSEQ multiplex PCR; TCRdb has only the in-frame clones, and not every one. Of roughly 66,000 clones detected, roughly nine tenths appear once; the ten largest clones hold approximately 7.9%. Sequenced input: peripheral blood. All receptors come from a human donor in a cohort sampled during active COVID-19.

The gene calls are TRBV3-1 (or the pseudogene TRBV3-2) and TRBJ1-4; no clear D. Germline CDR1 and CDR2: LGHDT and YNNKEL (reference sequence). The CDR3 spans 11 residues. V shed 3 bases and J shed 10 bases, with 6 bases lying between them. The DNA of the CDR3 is TGTGCCAGCAGCCAGGGAGGAAAACTGTTTTTT. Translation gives CASSQGGKLFF.

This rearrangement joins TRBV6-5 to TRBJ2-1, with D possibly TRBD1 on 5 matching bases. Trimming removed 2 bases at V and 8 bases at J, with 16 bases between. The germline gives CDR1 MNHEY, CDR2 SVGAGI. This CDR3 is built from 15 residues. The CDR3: CASSYVGSEGDEQFF. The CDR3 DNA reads TGTGCCAGCAGTTACGTAGGGTCGGAAGGGGATGAGCAGTTCTTC.

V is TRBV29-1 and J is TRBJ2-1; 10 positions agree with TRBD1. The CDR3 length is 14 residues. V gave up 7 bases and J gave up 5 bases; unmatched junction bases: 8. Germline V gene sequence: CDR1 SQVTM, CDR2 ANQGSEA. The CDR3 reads CSGGDRGSNNEQFF. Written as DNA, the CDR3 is TGCAGCGGGGGGGACAGGGGTTCCAACAATGAGCAGTTCTTC.

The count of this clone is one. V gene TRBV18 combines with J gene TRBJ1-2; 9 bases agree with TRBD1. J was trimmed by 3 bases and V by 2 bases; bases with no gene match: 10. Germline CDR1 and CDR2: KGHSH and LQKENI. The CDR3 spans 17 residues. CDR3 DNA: TGTGCCAGCTCACCAACTACAGGGGGCCAGGAACACTATGGCTACACCTTC. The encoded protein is CASSPTTGGQEHYGYTF.

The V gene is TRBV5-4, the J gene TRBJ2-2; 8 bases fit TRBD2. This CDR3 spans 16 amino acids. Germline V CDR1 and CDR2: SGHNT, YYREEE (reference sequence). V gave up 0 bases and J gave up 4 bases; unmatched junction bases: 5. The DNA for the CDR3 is TGTGCCAGCAGCTTGGGTCTAGCGGGTGGCACCGGGGAGCTGTTTTTT. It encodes CASSLGLAGGTGELFF. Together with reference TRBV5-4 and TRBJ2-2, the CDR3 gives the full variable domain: ETGVTQSPTHLIKTRGQQVTLRCSSQSGHNTVSWYQQALGQGPQFIFQYYREEENGRGNFPPRFSGLQFPNYSSELNVNALELDDSALYLCASSLGLAGGTGELFFGEGSRLTVL.

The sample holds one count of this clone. This chain's CDR3 is CASSSRSRENTEAFF. The DNA for the CDR3 is TGTGCCAGCAGCTCAAGGTCCAGGGAGAACACTGAAGCTTTCTTT. V gene TRBV5-4 combines with J gene TRBJ1-1, with D tentatively TRBD1 (5 bases). The CDR3 length is 15 residues. Germline V gives CDR1 SGHNT, CDR2 YYREEE (reference sequence). The V and J ends lost 3 bases and 1 base respectively, with 13 bases between them. The full variable domain, completed using reference TRBV5-4 and TRBJ1-1, is ETGVTQSPTHLIKTRGQQVTLRCSSQSGHNTVSWYQQALGQGPQFIFQYYREEENGRGNFPPRFSGLQFPNYSSELNVNALELDDSALYLCASSSRSRENTEAFFGQGTRLTVV.

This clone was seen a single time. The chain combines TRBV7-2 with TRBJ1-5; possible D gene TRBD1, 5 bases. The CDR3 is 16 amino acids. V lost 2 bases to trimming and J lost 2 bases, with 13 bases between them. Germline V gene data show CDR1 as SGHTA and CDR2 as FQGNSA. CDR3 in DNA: TGTGCCAGCAGCTTATTTGGGGGGATGGGCAATCAGCCCCAGCATTTT. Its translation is CASSLFGGMGNQPQHF. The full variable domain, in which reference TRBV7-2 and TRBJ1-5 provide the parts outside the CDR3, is GAGVSQSPSNKVTEKGKDVELRCDPISGHTALYWYRQSLGQGLEFLIYFQGNSAPDKSGLPSDRFSAERTGGSVSTLTIQRTQQEDSAVYLCASSLFGGMGNQPQHFGDGTRLSIL.

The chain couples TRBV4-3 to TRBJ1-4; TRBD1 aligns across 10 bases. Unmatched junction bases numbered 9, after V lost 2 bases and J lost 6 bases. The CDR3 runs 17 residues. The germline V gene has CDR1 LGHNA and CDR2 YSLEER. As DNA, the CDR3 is TGCGCCAGCAGCCAATCACGCCGGGACAGGGGATATGAAAAACTGTTTTTT. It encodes CASSQSRRDRGYEKLFF.

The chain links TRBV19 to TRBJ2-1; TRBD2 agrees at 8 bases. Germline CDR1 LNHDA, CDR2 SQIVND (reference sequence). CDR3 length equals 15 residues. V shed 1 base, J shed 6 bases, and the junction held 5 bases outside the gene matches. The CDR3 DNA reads TGTGCCAGTAGTATAGCCGGGGGGGCGTTCAATGAGCAGTTCTTC. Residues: CASSIAGGAFNEQFF. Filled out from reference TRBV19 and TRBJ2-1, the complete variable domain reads DGGITQSPKYLFRKEGQNVTLSCEQNLNHDAMYWYRQDPGQGLRLIYYSQIVNDFQKGDIAEGYSVSREKKESFPLTVTSAQKNPTAFYLCASSIAGGAFNEQFFGPGTRLTVL.

The DNA for the CDR3 is TGCAGTGCTAGTTCTAGCGGGGGGACCGGGGAGCTGTTTTTT. The encoded protein is CSASSSGGTGELFF. The chain carries TRBV20-1 and TRBJ2-2, with TRBD2 matching 11 bases. This CDR3 has 14 residues. Germline loops: CDR1 DFQATT, CDR2 SNEGSKA (reference sequence). Trimming cost V 3 bases and J 5 bases; bases outside gene matches: 2.

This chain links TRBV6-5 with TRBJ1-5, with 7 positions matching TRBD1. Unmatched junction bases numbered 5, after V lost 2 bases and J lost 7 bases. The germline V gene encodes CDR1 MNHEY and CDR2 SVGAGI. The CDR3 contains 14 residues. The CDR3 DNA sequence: TGTGCCAGCAGTTACGGGGCCAGGGGGCAGCCCCAGCATTTT. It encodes CASSYGARGQPQHF.

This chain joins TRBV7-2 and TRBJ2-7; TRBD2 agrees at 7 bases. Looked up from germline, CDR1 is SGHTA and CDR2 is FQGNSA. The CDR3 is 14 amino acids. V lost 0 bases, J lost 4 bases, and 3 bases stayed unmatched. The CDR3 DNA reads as TGTGCCAGCAGCTTAGCGTCGGGAGGTTACGAGCAGTACTTC. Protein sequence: CASSLASGGYEQYF.

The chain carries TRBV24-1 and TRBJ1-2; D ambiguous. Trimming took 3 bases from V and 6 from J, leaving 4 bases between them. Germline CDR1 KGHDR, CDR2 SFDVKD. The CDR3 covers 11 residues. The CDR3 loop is CATSDPNGYTF. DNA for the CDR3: TGTGCCACCAGTGATCCCAATGGCTACACCTTC.

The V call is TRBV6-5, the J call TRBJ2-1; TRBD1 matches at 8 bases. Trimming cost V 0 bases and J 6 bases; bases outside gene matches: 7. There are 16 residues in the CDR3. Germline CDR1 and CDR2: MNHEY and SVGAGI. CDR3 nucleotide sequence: TGTGCCAGCAGTTACTCGCCCACAGGGGGGATCAATGAGCAGTTCTTC. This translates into CASSYSPTGGINEQFF.

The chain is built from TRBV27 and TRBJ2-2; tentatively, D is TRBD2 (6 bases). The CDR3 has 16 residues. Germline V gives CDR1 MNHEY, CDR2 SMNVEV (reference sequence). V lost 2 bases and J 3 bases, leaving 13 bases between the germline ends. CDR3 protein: CASSLRASVYTGELFF. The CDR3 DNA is TGTGCCAGCAGTTTAAGGGCTAGCGTATACACCGGGGAGCTGTTTTTT.